Below, 15 T cell receptor beta chains from the same sample are listed, as sequenced in a study of T cells in Graves' hyperthyroidism and ophthalmopathy. Regions amplified from RNA transcripts were the TCR beta CDR3 regions. HTBI primers were the set used in a first-round RT-PCR of the TCR CDR3. TCRdb redid the calling of the multiplex PCR reads with MiXCR, one entry per CDR3 protein. Of under 400,000 distinct CDR3 sequences listed, 15% to 20% are singletons. What was sequenced was blood. The origin of the receptors is a woman between 35 and 50 years old with Graves' ophthalmopathy.

This clonotype was observed many times. The chain is built from TRBV12-3 or TRBV12-4 and TRBJ2-4; TRBD2 agrees at 11 bases. V gave up 5 bases and J gave up 8 bases; unmatched junction bases: 11. The CDR3 covers 16 residues. The CDR3 coding sequence is TGTGCCAGCAGTCCAGGGACTAGCGGTAGGGGGGACATTCAGTACTTC. Translated, it gives CASSPGTSGRGDIQYF.

This clonotype was seen a few times. The chain employs TRBV27 and TRBJ1-1; D is unresolved. CDR1 MNHEY and CDR2 SMNVEV come from the germline V gene (reference sequence). V was clipped by 6 bases and J by 1 base, with 15 bases between them. The CDR3 length is 15 residues. The CDR3 sequence: CASSPTTQANTEAFF. The CDR3 nucleotides are TGTGCCAGCAGCCCAACGACCCAGGCGAACACTGAAGCTTTCTTT.

This clonotype was seen a few times. The chain uses TRBV9 and TRBJ2-2; D perhaps matches TRBD1 (7 bases). Germline CDR1 and CDR2: SGDLS and YYNGEE. This CDR3 is built from 17 residues. Trimming stripped 0 bases from V and 3 bases from J, with 15 bases between. The CDR3 DNA reads TGTGCCAGCAGCGTAGAGGGGGCGGGACAGTACACCGGGGAGCTGTTTTTT. This sequence encodes CASSVEGAGQYTGELFF.

Many counts were recorded for this clonotype. V is TRBV12-3 or TRBV12-4 and J is TRBJ1-5; 7 bases agree with TRBD1. With 6 bases clipped from V and 7 bases from J, the junction kept 6 bases outside the gene matches. The CDR3 sequence is 13 residues long. This CDR3 is CASSQTGFQPQHF. CDR3 sequence (DNA): TGTGCCAGCAGCCAGACAGGGTTCCAGCCCCAGCATTTT.

The rearrangement uses TRBV30 and TRBJ1-1; 7 bases fit TRBD1. Per germline, CDR1 GTSNPN and CDR2 SVGIG (reference sequence). The CDR3 length is 14 residues. V was clipped by 1 base and J by 1 base; unmatched bases: 3. CDR3 sequence (DNA): TGTGCCTGGAGTGGGGACAGACCGAACACTGAAGCTTTCTTT. Translating it yields CAWSGDRPNTEAFF. The full variable domain, completed using reference TRBV30 and TRBJ1-1, is SQTIHQWPATLVQPVGSPLSLECTVEGTSNPNLYWYRQAAGRGLQLLFYSVGIGQISSEVPQNLSASRPQDRQFILSSKKLLLSDSGFYLCAWSGDRPNTEAFFGQGTRLTVV.

For the CDR3, the DNA is TGTGCCAGCAGCTCCCTCTGGGCTAGCGGGGGCCGACATTACGAGCAGTACTTC. Its protein product is CASSSLWASGGRHYEQYF. The chain has TRBV11-2 and TRBJ2-7, with 10 bases fitting TRBD2. J lost 4 bases, V lost 4 bases, and 16 bases had no gene match. The CDR3 consists of 18 residues. Germline V lookup: CDR1 SGHAT, CDR2 FQNNGV.

This clonotype was seen at least ten times. The genes are TRBV2 and TRBJ1-5; D is unresolved. CDR1 and CDR2 (germline): SNHLY, FYNNEI. This CDR3 has 11 amino acids. V was pared by 6 bases and J by 3 bases, with 3 bases between. This CDR3 reads CASSANQPQHF. The DNA for the CDR3 is TGTGCCAGCAGCGCCAATCAGCCCCAGCATTTT.

The table lists this clonotype with many counts. This chain connects TRBV3-1 to TRBJ1-5; possible D gene TRBD1, 5 bases. Germline values: CDR1 LGHDT, CDR2 YNNKEL (reference sequence). Trimming took 0 bases from V and 9 from J, leaving 15 bases between them. The CDR3 spans 15 residues. In nucleotides, the CDR3 is TGTGCCAGCAGCCAAGATGCGGGGCTCGGTAGGCCCCAGCATTTT. Protein product: CASSQDAGLGRPQHF.

This clonotype has ten or more counts. This rearrangement joins TRBV12-3 or TRBV12-4 to TRBJ2-7; 8 bases line up with TRBD1. V dropped 1 base and J dropped 4; count of bases not matched to a gene: 3. The CDR3 sequence is 14 residues long. In DNA, the CDR3 is TGTGCCAGCAGTTTAGGCAGGGGGCTTTACGAGCAGTACTTC. Its translation: CASSLGRGLYEQYF.

This clonotype has a count of ten or more. CDR3 sequence (DNA): TGTGCCAGCAGTGAACAGCCCAATTCACCCCTCCACTTT. Its translation is CASSEQPNSPLHF. This sequence joins TRBV2 and TRBJ1-6; no reliable D call. The CDR3 covers 13 residues. In germline, CDR1 is SNHLY, CDR2 FYNNEI. Trimming left V 2 bases short and J 7 bases short, with 6 bases between.

Only a few counts were recorded for this clonotype. Here the CDR3 reads CASMDRGDRQYF. CDR3 nucleotide sequence: TGTGCCAGCATGGACAGGGGTGATCGGCAGTACTTC. The V gene is TRBV6-1, the J gene TRBJ2-7, with 9 bases lining up with TRBD1. CDR3 size: 12 residues. J lost 9 bases, V lost 7 bases, and 7 bases had no gene match. Germline-derived CDR1 and CDR2 are MNHNS and SASEGT.

This clonotype has a count of ten or more. The chain carries TRBV29-1 and TRBJ1-2, with 7 positions matching TRBD1. The ends lost 3 bases at V and 8 bases at J; junction bases unmatched: 18. The CDR3 covers 16 residues. The germline gives CDR1 SQVTM, CDR2 ANQGSEA. The CDR3 nucleotides are TGCAGCGTTGACGGAAACCTTCTGACAGGGACTAGGGGCTACACCTTC. Residues: CSVDGNLLTGTRGYTF.

This clonotype showed up many times. V gene TRBV4-2 combines with J gene TRBJ2-7, with 8 bases that match TRBD1. This CDR3 is built from 16 residues. V trimming: 0 bases; J trimming: 2 bases; junction bases outside the gene matches: 6. Germline V lookup: CDR1 LGHNA, CDR2 YNFKEQ. The CDR3 bases are TGTGCCAGCAGCCAAGAGGGGGACAGGACCCCCTACGAGCAGTACTTC. Translated: CASSQEGDRTPYEQYF.

This clonotype was counted many times. The V call is TRBV20-1, the J call TRBJ2-5; 11 nucleotides match TRBD2. CDR1 and CDR2 (germline): DFQATT, SNEGSKA (reference sequence). CDR3 length: 15 amino acids. V was clipped by 0 bases and J by 5 bases; unmatched bases: 5. The CDR3 nucleotides are TGCAGTGCTAGAGATATACTAGCGGGAGTGGAGACCCAGTACTTC. The encoded protein is CSARDILAGVETQYF.

This clonotype was picked up many times. The chain recombines TRBV7-9 with TRBJ2-5; 7 bases align to TRBD1. From germline, CDR1 is SEHNR and CDR2 FQNEAQ (reference sequence). J lost 1 base, V lost 6 bases, and 2 bases had no gene match. This CDR3 comprises 13 residues. The CDR3 DNA reads TGTGCCAGCAGATACAGGGGCCAAGAGACCCAGTACTTC. It specifies CASRYRGQETQYF.